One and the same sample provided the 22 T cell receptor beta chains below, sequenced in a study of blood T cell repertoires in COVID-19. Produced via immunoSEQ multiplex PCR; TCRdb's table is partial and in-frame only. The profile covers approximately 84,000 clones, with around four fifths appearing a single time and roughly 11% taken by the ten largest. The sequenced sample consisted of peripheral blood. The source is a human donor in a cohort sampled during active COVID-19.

Written as DNA, the CDR3 is TGTGCCAGCAGCCTACAGGGGAGAAGGGTGAACACTGAAGCTTTCTTT. Protein: CASSLQGRRVNTEAFF. The chain uses TRBV13 and TRBJ1-1, with 7 nucleotides matching TRBD1. CDR1 is PRHDT and CDR2 is FYEKMQ in the germline V gene (reference sequence). CDR3 length: 16 amino acids. The junction had 9 bases not matched to a gene; V was cut back by 5 bases and J by 0 bases.

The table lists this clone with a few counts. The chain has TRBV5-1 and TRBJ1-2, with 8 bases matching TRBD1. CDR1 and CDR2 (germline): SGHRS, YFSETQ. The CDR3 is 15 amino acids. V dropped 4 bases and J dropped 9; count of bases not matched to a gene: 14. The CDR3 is CASSQEVPTGESYTF. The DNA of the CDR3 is TGCGCCAGCAGCCAGGAAGTCCCGACAGGGGAGAGCTACACCTTC.

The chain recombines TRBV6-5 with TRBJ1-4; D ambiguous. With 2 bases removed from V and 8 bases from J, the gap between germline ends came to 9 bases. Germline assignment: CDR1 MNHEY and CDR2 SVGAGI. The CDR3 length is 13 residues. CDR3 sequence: CASSYRVAEKLFF. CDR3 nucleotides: TGTGCCAGCAGTTACAGGGTAGCGGAAAAACTGTTTTTT.

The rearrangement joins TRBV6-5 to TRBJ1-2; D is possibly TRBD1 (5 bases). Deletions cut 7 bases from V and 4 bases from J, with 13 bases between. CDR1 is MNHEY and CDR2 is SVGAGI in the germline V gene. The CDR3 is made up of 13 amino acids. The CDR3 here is CASKWGEGYGYTF. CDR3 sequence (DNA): TGTGCCAGCAAATGGGGGGAGGGCTATGGCTACACCTTC.

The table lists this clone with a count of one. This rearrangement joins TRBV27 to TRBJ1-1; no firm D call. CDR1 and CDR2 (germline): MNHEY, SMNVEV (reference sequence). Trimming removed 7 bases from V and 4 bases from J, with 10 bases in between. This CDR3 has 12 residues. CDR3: CASMRVGTEAFF. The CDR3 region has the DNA TGTGCCAGCATGCGGGTGGGCACTGAAGCTTTCTTT.

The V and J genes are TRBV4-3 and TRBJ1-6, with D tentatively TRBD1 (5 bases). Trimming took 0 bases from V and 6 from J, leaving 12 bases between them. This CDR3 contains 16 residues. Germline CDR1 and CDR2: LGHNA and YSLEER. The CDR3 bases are TGCGCCAGCAGCCAAGACGGAGGGGCGGGTAATTCACCCCTCCACTTT. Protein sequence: CASSQDGGAGNSPLHF.

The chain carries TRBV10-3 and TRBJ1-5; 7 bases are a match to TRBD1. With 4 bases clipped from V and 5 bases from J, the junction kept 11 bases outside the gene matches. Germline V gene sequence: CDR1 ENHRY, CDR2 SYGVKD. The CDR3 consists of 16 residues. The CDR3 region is CAISAEDRDPYQPQHF. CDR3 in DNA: TGTGCCATCAGTGCGGAAGACAGGGACCCTTATCAGCCCCAGCATTTT.

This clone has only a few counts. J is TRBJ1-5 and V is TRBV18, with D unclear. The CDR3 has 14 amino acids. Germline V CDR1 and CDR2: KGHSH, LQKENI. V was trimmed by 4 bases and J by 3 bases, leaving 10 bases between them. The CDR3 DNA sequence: TGTGCCAGCTCACTGAGCGAATCCAATCAGCCCCAGCATTTT. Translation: CASSLSESNQPQHF.

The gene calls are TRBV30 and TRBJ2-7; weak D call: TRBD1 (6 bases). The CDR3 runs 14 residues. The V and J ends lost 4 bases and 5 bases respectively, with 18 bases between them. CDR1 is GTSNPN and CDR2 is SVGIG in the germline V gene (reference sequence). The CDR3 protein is CAWKVQGSWDEQYF. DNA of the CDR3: TGTGCCTGGAAGGTTCAGGGGAGTTGGGACGAGCAGTACTTC.

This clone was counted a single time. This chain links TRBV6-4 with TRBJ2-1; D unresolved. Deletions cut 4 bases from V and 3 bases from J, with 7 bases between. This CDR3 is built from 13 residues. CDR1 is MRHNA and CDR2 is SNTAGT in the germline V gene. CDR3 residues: CASSVFYYNEQFF. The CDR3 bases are TGTGCCAGCAGTGTCTTTTACTACAATGAGCAGTTCTTC.

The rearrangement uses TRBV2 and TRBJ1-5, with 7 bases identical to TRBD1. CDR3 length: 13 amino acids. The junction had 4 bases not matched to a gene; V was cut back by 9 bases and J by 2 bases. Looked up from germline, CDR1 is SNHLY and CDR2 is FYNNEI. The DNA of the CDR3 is TGTGCCAGTGACAGGGAACGCAATCAGCCCCAGCATTTT. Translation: CASDRERNQPQHF. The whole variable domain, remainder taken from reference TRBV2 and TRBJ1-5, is EPEVTQTPSHQVTQMGQEVILRCVPISNHLYFYWYRQILGQKVEFLVSFYNNEISEKSEIFDDQFSVERPDGSNFTLKIRSTKLEDSAMYFCASDRERNQPQHFGDGTRLSIL.

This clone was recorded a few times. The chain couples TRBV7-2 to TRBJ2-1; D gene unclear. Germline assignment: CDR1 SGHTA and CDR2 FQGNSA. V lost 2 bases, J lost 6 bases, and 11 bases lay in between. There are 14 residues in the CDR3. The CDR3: CASSLSSRRNEQFF. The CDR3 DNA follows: TGTGCCAGCAGCTTAAGCAGCAGGCGCAATGAGCAGTTCTTC.

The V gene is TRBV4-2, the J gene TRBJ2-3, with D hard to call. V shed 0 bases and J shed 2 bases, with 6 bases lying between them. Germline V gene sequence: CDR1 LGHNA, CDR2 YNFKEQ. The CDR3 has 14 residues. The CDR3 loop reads CASSQESNTDTQYF. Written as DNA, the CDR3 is TGTGCCAGCAGCCAAGAGTCTAACACAGATACGCAGTATTTT.

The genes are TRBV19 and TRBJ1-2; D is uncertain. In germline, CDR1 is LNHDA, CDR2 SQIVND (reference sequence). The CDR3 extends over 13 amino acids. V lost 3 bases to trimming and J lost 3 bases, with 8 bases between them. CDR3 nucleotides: TGTGCCAGTAGTATGGCCGCTGACTATGGCTACACCTTC. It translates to CASSMAADYGYTF.

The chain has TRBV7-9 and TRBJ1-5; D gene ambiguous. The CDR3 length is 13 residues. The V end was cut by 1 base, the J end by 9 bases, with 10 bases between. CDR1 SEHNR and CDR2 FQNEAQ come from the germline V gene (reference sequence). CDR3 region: CASSLDSIGPQHF. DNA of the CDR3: TGTGCCAGCAGCTTAGACAGCATCGGGCCCCAGCATTTT. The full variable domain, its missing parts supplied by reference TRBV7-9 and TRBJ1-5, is DTGVSQNPRHKITKRGQNVTFRCDPISEHNRLYWYRQTLGQGPEFLTYFQNEAQLEKSRLLSDRFSAERPKGSFSTLEIQRTEQGDSAMYLCASSLDSIGPQHFGDGTRLSIL.

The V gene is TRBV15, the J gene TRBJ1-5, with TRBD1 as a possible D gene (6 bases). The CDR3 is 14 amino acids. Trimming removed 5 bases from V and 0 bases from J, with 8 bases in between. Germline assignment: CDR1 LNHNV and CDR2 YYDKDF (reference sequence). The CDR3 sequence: CATSQGGSNQPQHF. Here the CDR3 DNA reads TGTGCCACCAGCCAAGGGGGTAGCAATCAGCCCCAGCATTTT.

The CDR3 protein is CASSLRGLGNNEQFF. Written as DNA, the CDR3 is TGTGCCAGCAGCTTACGGGGACTAGGTAACAATGAGCAGTTCTTC. J is TRBJ2-1 and V is TRBV7-9; 8 nucleotides agree with TRBD2. Per the germline V gene, CDR1 is SEHNR and CDR2 is FQNEAQ (reference sequence). The J segment lost 5 bases and the V segment lost 2 bases, leaving 5 bases of the junction unmatched. The CDR3 extends over 15 amino acids.

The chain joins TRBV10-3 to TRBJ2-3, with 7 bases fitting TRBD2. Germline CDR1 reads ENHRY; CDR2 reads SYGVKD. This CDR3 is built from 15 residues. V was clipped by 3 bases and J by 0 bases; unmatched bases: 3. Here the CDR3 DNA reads TGTGCCATCAGTGAACTAGCGTCTAGCACAGATACGCAGTATTTT. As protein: CAISELASSTDTQYF.

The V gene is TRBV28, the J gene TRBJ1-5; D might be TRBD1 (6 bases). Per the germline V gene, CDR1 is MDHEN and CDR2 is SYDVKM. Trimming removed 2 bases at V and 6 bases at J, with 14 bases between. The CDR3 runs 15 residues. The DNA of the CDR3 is TGTGCCAGCAGTTTAGTGGACAGCTATAGTCAGCCCCAGCATTTT. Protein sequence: CASSLVDSYSQPQHF. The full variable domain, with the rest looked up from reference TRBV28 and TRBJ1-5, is DVKVTQSSRYLVKRTGEKVFLECVQDMDHENMFWYRQDPGLGLRLIYFSYDVKMKEKGDIPEGYSVSREKKERFSLILESASTNQTSMYLCASSLVDSYSQPQHFGDGTRLSIL.

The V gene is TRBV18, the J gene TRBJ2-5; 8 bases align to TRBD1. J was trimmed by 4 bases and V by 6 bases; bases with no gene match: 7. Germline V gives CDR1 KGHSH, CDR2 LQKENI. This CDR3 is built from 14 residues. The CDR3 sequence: CASSAETGAETQYF. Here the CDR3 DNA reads TGTGCCAGCTCCGCCGAGACAGGGGCAGAGACCCAGTACTTC.

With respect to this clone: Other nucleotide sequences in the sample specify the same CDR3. In DNA, the CDR3 is TGTGCCAGTAGCTCAACAGGGGACACTGAAGCTTTCTTT. It specifies CASSSTGDTEAFF. The rearrangement links TRBV19 to TRBJ1-1, with TRBD1 matching 7 bases. The V segment lost 6 bases and the J segment 3 bases; nucleotides outside the gene matches: 4. Germline V gene lookup returns CDR1 LNHDA and CDR2 SQIVND (reference sequence). The CDR3 covers 13 residues.

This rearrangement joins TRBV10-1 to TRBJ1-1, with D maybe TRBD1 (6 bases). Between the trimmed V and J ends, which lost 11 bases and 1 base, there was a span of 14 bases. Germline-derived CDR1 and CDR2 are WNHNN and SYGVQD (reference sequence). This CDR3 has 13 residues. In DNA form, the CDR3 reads TGCGCCGCTTTACTGACAGGGAACACTGAAGCTTTCTTT. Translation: CAALLTGNTEAFF.